The clone carrying this TCR beta chain was observed at least ten times. Its target is unknown. The CDR3 covers 14 residues. Germline V gene data show CDR1 as DFQATT and CDR2 as SNEGSKA (reference sequence). V lost 4 bases, J lost 1 base, and 12 bases lay in between. TCRdb re-derived calls from the 5' RACE reads in MiXCR, one entry per CDR3 protein. The table shows 140,000 or so distinct CDR3 sequences, with 6% to 7% occurring only once. The data derive from a study of T-cell memory formation after mild COVID-19. General study results and limits: Among contracting clones, CD4+ were mainly CM/EM and CD8+ enriched in EMRA.

The chain employs TRBV20-1 and TRBJ2-3; tentative D call: TRBD1 (5 bases). This TCR was sampled from an adult woman who had mild COVID-19 (a few samples of this study predate the infection). Cell type and time point are not known. Sequenced sample: PBMCs or a T cell subset sorted from them (not recorded which). CDR3 protein: CSAMVRVGTDTQYF. The CDR3 DNA is TGCAGTGCTATGGTCAGGGTGGGCACAGATACGCAGTATTTT.